Below are 21 T cell receptor beta chains sequenced from a single sample in a study of cytomegalovirus exposure and HLA in healthy donors. Use of 60 Vbeta and 13 Jbeta primers characterized the PCR. Sequenced by immunoSEQ multiplex PCR; TCRdb stores in-frame clones only, minus some. The repertoire includes around 95,000 clones, 78% of them detected once, and over 3.5% sits in the top ten. The sequenced material came from PBMCs. Receptors originate from a woman aged 40 to 49 in good health and CMV-seropositive.

A word on this clone: This sample also contains other DNA sequences that code for the same CDR3. The chain couples TRBV7-9 to TRBJ2-7, with TRBD1 matching 8 bases. Germline-derived CDR1 and CDR2 are SEHNR and FQNEAQ (reference sequence). The length of the CDR3 is 12 residues. The V gene end was trimmed by 5 bases and the J gene end by 5 bases; junction bases not matched to a gene: 2. CDR3 coding DNA: TGTGCCAGCAGCCCGACAGGGGACGAGCAGTACTTC. Protein: CASSPTGDEQYF.

This sequence joins TRBV4-1 and TRBJ1-2; TRBD1 might be the D (5 bases). Germline CDR1 MGHRA, CDR2 YSYEKL. The CDR3 runs to 16 residues. V lost 0 bases and J lost 7, with 18 bases in between. CDR3 sequence: CASSQEGAGGRSGYTF. CDR3 coding DNA: TGCGCCAGCAGCCAAGAAGGGGCGGGGGGGAGGAGTGGCTACACCTTC.

This chain uses TRBV28 with TRBJ1-3; TRBD1 aligns across 7 bases. From germline, CDR1 is MDHEN and CDR2 SYDVKM. Trimming cost V 3 bases and J 2 bases; bases outside gene matches: 7. The CDR3 is 16 residues long. The CDR3, as DNA: TGTGCCAGCAGTTTGAAGACAGGGTCGACTGGAAACACCATATATTTT. Its protein is CASSLKTGSTGNTIYF. Complete variable domain (other parts from reference TRBV28 and TRBJ1-3): DVKVTQSSRYLVKRTGEKVFLECVQDMDHENMFWYRQDPGLGLRLIYFSYDVKMKEKGDIPEGYSVSREKKERFSLILESASTNQTSMYLCASSLKTGSTGNTIYFGEGSWLTVV.

The chain combines TRBV15 with TRBJ2-7; 7 positions match TRBD1. V trimming: 1 base; J trimming: 2 bases; junction bases outside the gene matches: 2. From germline, CDR1 is LNHNV and CDR2 YYDKDF (reference sequence). The CDR3 extends over 14 amino acids. The chain's CDR3 is CATSRAGGPYEQYF. The CDR3 coding sequence is TGTGCCACCAGCAGAGCAGGGGGTCCCTACGAGCAGTACTTC.

This rearrangement joins TRBV27 to TRBJ2-3; D is uncertain. This CDR3 has 10 residues. V was shortened by 6 bases and J by 11 bases, with 9 bases between the two germline ends. Looked up from germline, CDR1 is MNHEY and CDR2 is SMNVEV (reference sequence). The CDR3 reads CASREPLQYF. The CDR3 DNA follows: TGTGCCAGCAGGGAGCCCTTGCAGTATTTT.

The chain carries TRBV28 and TRBJ2-1, with D unresolved. The germline gives CDR1 MDHEN, CDR2 SYDVKM. Trimming removed 2 bases at V and 7 bases at J, with 21 bases between. The CDR3 totals 17 residues. CDR3 in amino acids: CASSLNAQRLVRNEQFF. CDR3 in DNA: TGTGCCAGCAGTTTAAATGCCCAACGCTTGGTGAGGAATGAGCAGTTCTTC.

Regarding this clone: The junction departs from the called germline gene at one end, perhaps through a read error. The V call is TRBV5-1, the J call TRBJ2-3; TRBD2 agrees at 10 bases. Per the germline V gene, CDR1 is SGHRS and CDR2 is YFSETQ. The length of the CDR3 is 14 residues. CDR3 bases: TGCGCCAGCAGCTTCAGCGGGAGGGCAGACACGCAGTATTTT. It translates to CASSFSGRADTQYF.

This clone showed up just a few times. The chain couples TRBV14 to TRBJ2-1, with D possibly TRBD2 on 5 matching bases. The germline CDR1 and CDR2 sequences are SGHDN and FVKESK. This CDR3 region has 14 residues. V lost 0 bases and J 7 bases, leaving 10 bases between the germline ends. The CDR3 bases are TGTGCCAGCAGCCAAGATGGGAGTCTGAATGAGCAGTTCTTC. It is translated as CASSQDGSLNEQFF.

V gene TRBV5-4 combines with J gene TRBJ2-5; 10 positions agree with TRBD2. The J call may not be correct, given that the DNA end is closer to TRBJ2-7. Germline V gives CDR1 SGHNT, CDR2 YYREEE (reference sequence). The CDR3 consists of 15 residues. As DNA, the CDR3 is TGTGCCAGCAGCTCTGGTTTAGCGGGAGGTCTCGAGCAGTACTTC. Translating gives CASSSGLAGGLEQYF.

This clone was seen just once. The chain combines TRBV27 with TRBJ2-7; 7 bases are a match to TRBD1. The germline CDR1 and CDR2 sequences are MNHEY and SMNVEV (reference sequence). With 5 bases clipped from V and 3 bases from J, the junction kept 10 bases outside the gene matches. The CDR3 contains 15 residues. The CDR3 reads CASSGTPQGDYEQYF. DNA for the CDR3: TGTGCCAGCAGTGGAACCCCTCAGGGGGACTACGAGCAGTACTTC.

The V gene is TRBV6-6, the J gene TRBJ1-1; 8 bases align to TRBD1. CDR3 length: 15 residues. The V gene end was trimmed by 5 bases and the J gene end by 3 bases; junction bases not matched to a gene: 8. Germline CDR1 reads MNHNY; CDR2 reads SVGAGI (reference sequence). The CDR3 is CASSQGAFPHTEAFF. DNA of the CDR3: TGTGCCAGCAGTCAGGGGGCTTTCCCCCACACTGAAGCTTTCTTT.

The chain uses TRBV29-1 and TRBJ2-1; 7 bases are shared with TRBD2. CDR3 length: 13 residues. After removal of 8 bases from V and 1 base from J, the junction contained 5 bases not matched to a gene. Germline V gene data show CDR1 as SQVTM and CDR2 as ANQGSEA. CDR3 coding DNA: TGCAGCTCCCGACTAGCATCCTACAATGAGCAGTTCTTC. Protein product: CSSRLASYNEQFF.

V and J are TRBV29-1 and TRBJ2-1; 7 bases are a match to TRBD2. Germline assignment: CDR1 SQVTM and CDR2 ANQGSEA. CDR3 length: 20 amino acids. After removal of 5 bases from V and 4 bases from J, the junction contained 26 bases not matched to a gene. For the CDR3, the DNA is TGCAGCGTTTACGCCTCCGGGACCGGGAACGGCGGGAGTTATTACAATGAGCAGTTCTTC. Translated: CSVYASGTGNGGSYYNEQFF.

The V and J genes are TRBV6-5 and TRBJ1-4, with 9 bases lining up with TRBD1. This CDR3 spans 13 amino acids. The V gene end was trimmed by 6 bases and the J gene end by 8 bases; junction bases not matched to a gene: 4. Germline CDR1 MNHEY, CDR2 SVGAGI. The CDR3 DNA is TGTGCCAGCAGACAGGGGGCTGGAGAAAAACTGTTTTTT. Residues: CASRQGAGEKLFF.

The chain carries TRBV19 and TRBJ1-5, with D hard to call. Germline values: CDR1 LNHDA, CDR2 SQIVND (reference sequence). The V gene lost 7 bases and the J gene lost 0 bases, with 13 bases spanning the gap. The CDR3 is made up of 15 amino acids. Written as DNA, the CDR3 is TGTGCCAGTACCCGAAGTCGGGGTAGCAATCAGCCCCAGCATTTT. Its translation is CASTRSRGSNQPQHF.

Turning to this clone: Relative to the germline gene, one junction end is altered; a read error may explain this. This chain connects TRBV7-7 to TRBJ2-5; 13 bases are shared with TRBD2. CDR1 SSHAT and CDR2 FNYEAQ come from the germline V gene (reference sequence). The length of the CDR3 is 17 residues. CDR3 amino acids: CASSSGLAGSGGETQYF. The CDR3 DNA reads TGTGCTAGCAGCTCGGGACTAGCGGGATCAGGGGGGGAGACCCAGTACTTC. Together with reference TRBV7-7 and TRBJ2-5, the CDR3 gives the full variable domain: GAGVSQSPRYKVTKRGQDVTLRCDPISSHATLYWYQQALGQGPEFLTYFNYEAQPDKSGLPSDRFSAERPEGSISTLTIQRTEQRDSAMYRCASSSGLAGSGGETQYFGPGTRLLVL.

The chain uses TRBV5-4 and TRBJ2-5; D is possibly TRBD1 (5 bases). V gave up 2 bases and J gave up 5 bases, with 7 bases separating them. This CDR3 spans 12 amino acids. The germline CDR1 and CDR2 sequences are SGHNT and YYREEE (reference sequence). The DNA of the CDR3 is TGTGCCAGCAGCTTAGGGGTGGAGACCCAGTACTTC. It yields the protein CASSLGVETQYF.

J is TRBJ2-7 and V is TRBV21-1; the table assigns TRBD1, which was not confirmed against the DNA. TRBV21-1 is a documented pseudogene. The CDR3 covers 12 residues. The CDR3 DNA reads TGTGCCAGCATTCAGGGGAGAAACGAGCAGTACTTC. It specifies CASIQGRNEQYF.

This clone was detected once. The CDR3, as DNA: TGTGCCAGCAGCAAAGCACCCAGGCAGGGGAGCGGGGAGCTGTTTTTT. As protein: CASSKAPRQGSGELFF. The J gene is TRBJ2-2, the V gene TRBV21-1; TRBD1 is taken as the D call from the table, unchecked against the DNA. TRBV21-1 is a documented pseudogene. This CDR3 has 16 residues.

The chain carries TRBV18 and TRBJ2-4, with D hard to call. The length of the CDR3 is 14 residues. The germline V gene has CDR1 KGHSH and CDR2 LQKENI. Trimming stripped 2 bases from V and 1 base from J, with 6 bases between. CDR3 nucleotide sequence: TGTGCCAGCTCACCAGTAGATGCCAAAAACATTCAGTACTTC. It encodes CASSPVDAKNIQYF.

This clone occurred a few times. The chain employs TRBV25-1 and TRBJ2-7, with a weak D call TRBD2 (6 bases). The CDR3 loop spans 11 amino acids. V was cut by 6 bases and J by 5 bases, with 8 bases left in between. Germline loops: CDR1 MGHDK, CDR2 SYGVNS. CDR3 protein: CASRGGNEQYF. CDR3 in DNA: TGTGCCAGCAGGGGGGGAAACGAGCAGTACTTC.